The source of this TCR beta chain is a study of tumor-infiltrating lymphocytes in primary liver carcinoma. Findings and caveats of the study: Appearing in all five tumor regions was true of only about 7-25% of top clones.

As concerns this clonotype: The target antigen is unknown. Germline and junction disagree at one end, which may indicate a read error.

The source material, about 19-30 mg of unsorted bulk tissue, was used to co-extract RNA and DNA. Reverse transcription of approximately 0.55 ug total RNA with a constant-region primer produced TCR beta cDNA. Slightly modified ARM-PCR, run as three nested multiplex PCR rounds, produced the TCR beta libraries. TRBV1-TRBV30 forward primers paired with a C-beta reverse primer were used in the first two PCR rounds, which ran approximately 10 cycles each. From the multiplex PCR reads, TCRdb called clonotypes with MiXCR, one entry per CDR3 protein. The sample includes 95,000 to 150,000 distinct CDR3 sequences, approximately 70% of them seen just once. The CDR3 consists of 14 residues. Germline V gene data show CDR1 as LGHNA and CDR2 as YNFKEQ.

The chain is built from TRBV4-2 and TRBJ1-1, with 7 bases that match TRBD1. Sequencing was performed on liver tumor tissue from sampling region 1. The subset was: tumor region T1, superior pole. This TCR derives from an older woman with primary liver carcinoma and hepatitis B virus infection. The CDR3 reads CASGQQGGNTEAFF. As DNA, the CDR3 is TGTGCCAGCGGCCAGCAAGGGGGCAACACTGAAGCTTTCTTT.